What follows are 32 T cell receptor beta chains derived from one specimen sequenced in a study of blood T cell repertoires in COVID-19. TCRdb's copy holds only in-frame clones and misses some; the assay was immunoSEQ multiplex PCR. The sample lists fewer than 200,000 clones, approximately 74% occurring once. Sequencing was done on a sample of peripheral blood. The origin of the receptors is a woman older than 75 with acute or convalescent COVID-19.

The chain links TRBV7-8 to TRBJ2-1; 8 nucleotides match TRBD1. With V trimmed by 5 bases and J by 6 bases, 15 bases remained unmatched. CDR1 SGHVS and CDR2 FQNEAQ come from the germline V gene. This CDR3 region has 17 residues. The CDR3 loop is CASSMRTGPTGSNEQFF. In DNA form, the CDR3 reads TGTGCCAGCAGCATGCGGACAGGGCCCACTGGAAGCAATGAGCAGTTCTTC.

This clone was found a few times. The rearrangement links TRBV27 to TRBJ1-1; 7 nucleotides match TRBD1. Germline values: CDR1 MNHEY, CDR2 SMNVEV (reference sequence). The CDR3 is 14 amino acids. Trimming took 8 bases from V and 3 from J; bases not matched to a gene: 9. As DNA, the CDR3 is TGTGCCAGCGTTCGGAAACAGGGGTACACTGAAGCTTTCTTT. Translated: CASVRKQGYTEAFF.

V is TRBV28 and J is TRBJ2-7, with D possibly matching TRBD2 (6 bases). Germline V gene sequence: CDR1 MDHEN, CDR2 SYDVKM. The V end lost 5 bases, the J end lost 4 bases, and 9 bases lay between the germline ends. CDR3 length: 12 residues. The CDR3 DNA reads TGTGCCAGCAGTGGGGCGGGGTACGAGCAGTACTTC. Translated, it gives CASSGAGYEQYF.

The V gene is TRBV27, the J gene TRBJ1-1; D unclear. The V end lost 7 bases, the J end lost 1 base, and 10 bases lay between the germline ends. CDR1 MNHEY and CDR2 SMNVEV come from the germline V gene (reference sequence). This CDR3 is built from 13 residues. DNA of the CDR3: TGTGCCAGCATTGGGAGTGCGAACACTGAAGCTTTCTTT. This sequence encodes CASIGSANTEAFF.

V usage is TRBV14 and J usage is TRBJ1-1; no firm D call. V shed 1 base and J shed 0 bases, with 6 bases lying between them. The CDR3 totals 14 residues. Germline loops: CDR1 SGHDN, CDR2 FVKESK. The chain's CDR3 is CASSQGLMNTEAFF. The CDR3 bases are TGTGCCAGCAGCCAAGGACTTATGAACACTGAAGCTTTCTTT.

The V call is TRBV5-1, the J call TRBJ2-1, with 14 bases fitting TRBD2. The CDR3 is made up of 16 amino acids. V lost 0 bases and J lost 8; bases outside the gene matches: 4. Germline loops: CDR1 SGHRS, CDR2 YFSETQ. The CDR3 sequence is CASSLGGLAGVYEQFF. In DNA form, the CDR3 reads TGCGCCAGCAGCTTGGGGGGACTAGCGGGAGTCTATGAGCAGTTCTTC.

This sequence joins TRBV6-5 and TRBJ2-7; 7 bases are a match to TRBD2. The CDR3 has 14 amino acids. Germline assignment: CDR1 MNHEY and CDR2 SVGAGI. J gave up 5 bases and V 4 bases, and 8 bases lay outside the gene matches. The CDR3 sequence: CASSFSGPPDEQYF. CDR3 bases: TGTGCCAGCAGTTTTAGCGGGCCCCCCGACGAGCAGTACTTC.

A note on this clone: A junction boundary mismatches the germline segment, possibly from a read error. The chain carries TRBV19 and TRBJ2-2; TRBD2 is a possible D gene (5 bases). This CDR3 has 15 amino acids. Germline values: CDR1 LNHDA, CDR2 SQIVND (reference sequence). The DNA of the CDR3 is TGTGCCAGTAGTTTAGAGACGGGGAGCACCGGGGAGCTGTTTTTT. Translated: CASSLETGSTGELFF.

The chain has TRBV10-3 and TRBJ1-2; TRBD1 is a possible D gene (6 bases). CDR1 ENHRY and CDR2 SYGVKD come from the germline V gene. V was clipped by 1 base and J by 0 bases, with 12 bases between them. There are 16 residues in the CDR3. DNA of the CDR3: TGTGCCATCAGTGAGTACCCCGGGACAACTAACTATGGCTACACCTTC. This gives the protein CAISEYPGTTNYGYTF.

This sequence joins TRBV10-3 and TRBJ2-1; the match to TRBD2 covers 11 bases. From germline, CDR1 is ENHRY and CDR2 SYGVKD. V trimming: 3 bases; J trimming: 9 bases; junction bases outside the gene matches: 10. CDR3 length equals 16 residues. DNA of the CDR3: TGTGCCATCAGTGAAAGACTAGCGGGGCTCCTACGTGAGCAGTTCTTC. This sequence encodes CAISERLAGLLREQFF.

This chain uses TRBV11-3 with TRBJ2-1; 10 bases are shared with TRBD1. The junction had 13 bases not matched to a gene; V was cut back by 4 bases and J by 7 bases. CDR1 SGHNT and CDR2 YENEEA come from the germline V gene. This CDR3 has 17 amino acids. For the CDR3, the DNA is TGTGCCAGCAGCTCCAGGGCGGTGGGACAGGGGCGAAATGAGCAGTTCTTC. It encodes CASSSRAVGQGRNEQFF.

The table lists this clone with a count of one. This chain links TRBV4-1 with TRBJ2-3; 13 bases fit TRBD2. The CDR3 has 17 residues. The germline CDR1 and CDR2 sequences are MGHRA and YSYEKL. Germline trimming cut 5 bases from V and 3 bases from J; bases unmatched to any gene: 8. The CDR3 reads CASSTVLAGGITDTQYF. CDR3 sequence (DNA): TGCGCCAGCAGCACGGTACTAGCGGGAGGGATTACAGATACGCAGTATTTT.

This clone was observed a handful of times. The CDR3 sequence is CASSLVSGRSTGELFF. The CDR3 coding sequence is TGTGCCAGCAGCTTAGTTAGCGGGAGATCCACCGGGGAGCTGTTTTTT. The chain is built from TRBV7-9 and TRBJ2-2; 9 bases map to TRBD2. CDR1 is SEHNR, CDR2 FQNEAQ, per germline (reference sequence). The CDR3 extends over 16 amino acids. V lost 1 base and J lost 4; bases outside the gene matches: 4.

The CDR3: CAISDRDRGLDGYTF. CDR3 DNA: TGTGCCATCAGTGACCGGGACAGGGGGCTTGATGGCTACACCTTC. The V gene is TRBV10-3, the J gene TRBJ1-2; 12 nucleotides match TRBD1. V was pared by 3 bases and J by 6 bases, with 5 bases of the junction left unmatched. Germline V gene lookup returns CDR1 ENHRY and CDR2 SYGVKD. CDR3 length: 15 amino acids.

The chain couples TRBV10-3 to TRBJ2-5, with TRBD2 identical over 10 bases. Germline CDR1 and CDR2: ENHRY and SYGVKD. The CDR3 extends over 14 amino acids. The junction had 1 base not matched to a gene; V was cut back by 2 bases and J by 4 bases. The CDR3 spells CAISERLAGETQYF. CDR3 in DNA: TGTGCCATCAGTGAGCGACTAGCGGGAGAGACCCAGTACTTC.

The V gene is TRBV7-2, the J gene TRBJ1-1; TRBD1 might be the D (6 bases). From germline, CDR1 is SGHTA and CDR2 FQGNSA. This CDR3 has 13 amino acids. The ends were cut back, 5 bases at V and 0 bases at J, with 7 bases in the middle. The CDR3 spells CASSTGMNTEAFF. DNA of the CDR3: TGTGCCAGCAGCACAGGGATGAACACTGAAGCTTTCTTT.

This chain links TRBV7-3 with TRBJ2-3, with 10 bases identical to TRBD1. Germline assignment: CDR1 SGHTA and CDR2 FQGTGA. This CDR3 spans 18 amino acids. J lost 4 bases, V lost 1 base, and 11 bases had no gene match. The CDR3, as DNA: TGTGCCAGCAGCTTAAGGAGCAAAGGACAGGGGGAGGCAGATACGCAGTATTTT. Translating it yields CASSLRSKGQGEADTQYF. Variable domain in full (rest from reference TRBV7-3 and TRBJ2-3): GAGVSQTPSNKVTEKGKYVELRCDPISGHTALYWYRQSLGQGPEFLIYFQGTGAADDSGLPNDRFFAVRPEGSVSTLKIQRTERGDSAVYLCASSLRSKGQGEADTQYFGPGTRLTVL.

V gene TRBV2 combines with J gene TRBJ1-4, with a possible D match to TRBD1 (5 bases). The CDR3 covers 13 residues. Germline CDR1 SNHLY, CDR2 FYNNEI. V was clipped by 8 bases and J by 8 bases, with 15 bases between them. The CDR3: CASEKGRREKLFF. The CDR3 region has the DNA TGTGCCAGCGAAAAGGGGAGGAGGGAAAAACTGTTTTTT.

The gene calls are TRBV6-4 and TRBJ2-3, with a tentative D call TRBD2 (7 bases). The germline CDR1 and CDR2 sequences are MRHNA and SNTAGT. V lost 11 bases, J lost 0 bases, and 21 bases lay in between. This CDR3 contains 16 residues. Here the CDR3 DNA reads TGTGCCCGCTGGGAGGGGGGGCGGGGTAGCACAGATACGCAGTATTTT. Its translation is CARWEGGRGSTDTQYF.

This clone occurred once. The chain joins TRBV19 to TRBJ2-1; 11 nucleotides match TRBD2. The CDR3 is made up of 15 amino acids. V was clipped by 6 bases and J by 8 bases; unmatched bases: 9. Per the germline V gene, CDR1 is LNHDA and CDR2 is SQIVND (reference sequence). In DNA, the CDR3 is TGTGCCAGTAGGTCCTTCTTAGCGGGAGGGGATGAGCAGTTCTTC. Residues: CASRSFLAGGDEQFF.

This chain joins TRBV5-6 and TRBJ2-5; 7 nucleotides align to TRBD1. V shed 4 bases, J shed 5 bases, and the junction held 5 bases outside the gene matches. Per the germline V gene, CDR1 is SGHDT and CDR2 is YYEEEE. This CDR3 is built from 13 residues. Written as DNA, the CDR3 is TGTGCCAGCAGCGTTGGGACAGTCGAGACCCAGTACTTC. This sequence encodes CASSVGTVETQYF. The entire variable domain, with the rest obtained from reference TRBV5-6 and TRBJ2-5, is as follows: DAGVTQSPTHLIKTRGQQVTLRCSPKSGHDTVSWYQQALGQGPQFIFQYYEEEERQRGNFPDRFSGHQFPNYSSELNVNALLLGDSALYLCASSVGTVETQYFGPGTRLLVL.

The rearrangement links TRBV30 to TRBJ2-7; D ambiguous. CDR1 is GTSNPN and CDR2 is SVGIG in the germline V gene (reference sequence). The CDR3 consists of 14 residues. Trimming removed 1 base at V and 3 bases at J, with 13 bases between. The CDR3 here is CAWSETGRIYEQYF. As DNA, the CDR3 is TGTGCCTGGAGTGAAACGGGTCGAATCTACGAGCAGTACTTC.

J is TRBJ1-1 and V is TRBV7-8, with D maybe TRBD1 (6 bases). The CDR3 totals 13 residues. From germline, CDR1 is SGHVS and CDR2 FQNEAQ. Deletions cut 5 bases from V and 4 bases from J, with 11 bases between. CDR3 amino acids: CASSHRARTEAFF. DNA for the CDR3: TGTGCCAGCAGCCACAGGGCCCGCACTGAAGCTTTCTTT.

J is TRBJ2-3 and V is TRBV6-2 or TRBV6-3, with D possibly matching TRBD2 (5 bases). The CDR3 is made up of 14 amino acids. V was pared by 6 bases and J by 1 base, with 11 bases between. Germline V gene sequence: CDR1 MNHEY, CDR2 SVGEGT. CDR3 sequence reads: CASSPNSGTDTQYF. The CDR3, as DNA: TGTGCCAGCAGCCCGAATAGCGGCACAGATACGCAGTATTTT.

Comments on this clone: The sample holds other DNA sequences that translate to the same CDR3. The CDR3 protein is CASTTGTGSYEQYF. CDR3 DNA sequence: TGTGCCAGCACCACGGGCACAGGGTCGTACGAGCAGTACTTC. The chain employs TRBV6-5 and TRBJ2-7; a weak D match, TRBD1 (6 bases). The V gene lost 7 bases and the J gene lost 4 bases, with 17 bases spanning the gap. Germline V gene lookup returns CDR1 MNHEY and CDR2 SVGAGI. The CDR3 covers 14 residues.

The CDR3 sequence is CASNGQPSPLHF. Here the CDR3 DNA reads TGTGCCAGCAACGGACAGCCTTCACCCCTCCACTTT. The V call is TRBV2, the J call TRBJ1-6; D perhaps matches TRBD1 (6 bases). The CDR3 has 12 amino acids. Trimming took off 7 bases at V and 9 bases at J, with 10 bases between the two ends. The germline CDR1 and CDR2 sequences are SNHLY and FYNNEI.

The chain couples TRBV2 to TRBJ1-6; 9 bases align to TRBD1. This CDR3 has 15 amino acids. Germline lookup yields CDR1 SNHLY and CDR2 FYNNEI. Unmatched junction bases numbered 5, after V lost 7 bases and J lost 4 bases. The CDR3 DNA reads as TGTGCCAGCAAAAGGGACAGGGAGTATAATTCACCCCTCCACTTT. Translated: CASKRDREYNSPLHF.

The V call is TRBV19, the J call TRBJ2-6; D ambiguous. This CDR3 is 16 amino acids long. The ends were cut back, 1 base at V and 0 bases at J, with 7 bases in the middle. CDR1 and CDR2 from the germline V gene are LNHDA and SQIVND (reference sequence). The CDR3 here is CASSIGPDSGANVLTF. CDR3 coding DNA: TGTGCCAGTAGTATAGGGCCTGACTCTGGGGCCAACGTCCTGACTTTC. Full variable domain (rest looked up from reference TRBV19 and TRBJ2-6): DGGITQSPKYLFRKEGQNVTLSCEQNLNHDAMYWYRQDPGQGLRLIYYSQIVNDFQKGDIAEGYSVSREKKESFPLTVTSAQKNPTAFYLCASSIGPDSGANVLTFGAGSRLTVL.

The chain joins TRBV7-2 to TRBJ1-2; D is uncertain. Germline-derived CDR1 and CDR2 are SGHTA and FQGNSA. With 6 bases removed from V and 2 bases from J, the gap between germline ends came to 16 bases. The CDR3 covers 15 residues. CDR3 coding DNA: TGTGCCAGCAGTTCAAGCAGCGGTTTGAACTATGGCTACACCTTC. Translating it yields CASSSSSGLNYGYTF.

This sequence joins TRBV6-2 or TRBV6-3 and TRBJ2-7; 13 bases map to TRBD2. Trimming at V came to 6 bases and at J to 4 bases, leaving 6 bases not matched to a gene. CDR1 and CDR2 from the germline V gene are MNHEY and SVGEGT. CDR3 size: 15 residues. CDR3 sequence reads: CASSAGLAGQYEQYF. Written as DNA, the CDR3 is TGTGCCAGCAGCGCGGGACTAGCGGGACAATACGAGCAGTACTTC.

The J gene is TRBJ2-7, the V gene TRBV30, with a possible D match to TRBD2 (5 bases). The CDR3 spans 11 residues. Germline V gene data show CDR1 as GTSNPN and CDR2 as SVGIG (reference sequence). V dropped 3 bases and J dropped 8 bases, with 11 bases sitting between them. As DNA, the CDR3 is TGTGCCTGGAGGGGTTCGGGGAAGCAGTACTTC. Its translation: CAWRGSGKQYF.

This clone was detected only once. The gene calls are TRBV7-2 and TRBJ2-2; TRBD2 agrees at 9 bases. This CDR3 contains 16 residues. J gave up 4 bases and V 5 bases, and 8 bases lay outside the gene matches. Germline CDR1 is SGHTA and CDR2 is FQGNSA. In DNA form, the CDR3 reads TGTGCCAGCAGCGGGTTAGCGGGAGTCAGCACCGGGGAGCTGTTTTTT. It translates to CASSGLAGVSTGELFF.